These 22 T cell receptor beta chains share one sample of origin, sequenced in a study of cytomegalovirus exposure and HLA in healthy donors. Primers: 60 Vbeta forward and 13 Jbeta reverse. Measured with immunoSEQ multiplex PCR; TCRdb has only the in-frame clones, and not every one. The sample lists over 45,000 clones, 65% to 90% occurring once. The specimen sequenced was PBMCs. These receptors all come from a man aged 25 to 45 in good health and CMV-seronegative.

The chain carries TRBV10-1 and TRBJ2-1; TRBD2 aligns across 11 bases. CDR1 and CDR2 from the germline V gene are WNHNN and SYGVQD (reference sequence). The CDR3 loop spans 18 amino acids. The V gene end was trimmed by 4 bases and the J gene end by 10 bases; junction bases not matched to a gene: 18. Here the CDR3 DNA reads TGCGCCAGCAGTGCCACAGGGAGTAGCGGGAGGGCGAACGGGGAGCAGTTCTTC. Protein sequence: CASSATGSSGRANGEQFF.

V usage is TRBV13 and J usage is TRBJ2-2, with D possibly matching TRBD2 (5 bases). This CDR3 has 15 residues. V was cut by 2 bases and J by 2 bases, with 9 bases left in between. Looked up from germline, CDR1 is PRHDT and CDR2 is FYEKMQ (reference sequence). DNA of the CDR3: TGTGCCAGCAGCTTACCCGGGGTTAACACCGGGGAGCTGTTTTTT. Translation gives CASSLPGVNTGELFF.

The V gene is TRBV27, the J gene TRBJ1-2; 8 nucleotides agree with TRBD1. Germline V gene data show CDR1 as MNHEY and CDR2 as SMNVEV (reference sequence). J lost 8 bases, V lost 4 bases, and 12 bases had no gene match. This CDR3 is 15 amino acids long. CDR3 region: CASSYGTGIEGGYTF. DNA of the CDR3: TGTGCCAGCAGTTACGGGACAGGAATCGAAGGGGGCTACACCTTC.

The chain is built from TRBV2 and TRBJ2-7; 8 nucleotides align to TRBD1. The CDR3 runs 14 residues. Germline values: CDR1 SNHLY, CDR2 FYNNEI. V shed 3 bases and J 6 bases; nucleotides not matched to a gene: 7. The CDR3 is CASSEVQGAGEQYF. The CDR3 DNA follows: TGTGCCAGCAGTGAGGTCCAGGGGGCAGGCGAGCAGTACTTC.

This sequence joins TRBV29-1 and TRBJ2-7, with D possibly TRBD2 on 5 matching bases. CDR1 SQVTM and CDR2 ANQGSEA come from the germline V gene. Trimming pared 7 bases from V and 0 bases from J, leaving 13 bases between. This CDR3 is built from 13 residues. The CDR3 coding sequence is TGCAGCGCCGGACTTTCCAGCTCCTACGAGCAGTACTTC. The encoded protein is CSAGLSSSYEQYF.

This clone has just one count. The chain has TRBV11-2 and TRBJ2-7; D is undetermined. The CDR3 has 15 amino acids. V was cut by 3 bases and J by 1 base, with 13 bases left in between. Germline assignment: CDR1 SGHAT and CDR2 FQNNGV. For the CDR3, the DNA is TGTGCCAGCAGCTTCGAAGCAGGTCTTTCCTACGAGCAGTACTTC. Translation gives CASSFEAGLSYEQYF.

This chain connects TRBV27 to TRBJ1-1; D gene unclear. There are 15 residues in the CDR3. Germline V gene lookup returns CDR1 MNHEY and CDR2 SMNVEV (reference sequence). With 6 bases removed from V and 5 bases from J, the gap between germline ends came to 19 bases. In DNA form, the CDR3 reads TGTGCCAGCAGCGCCACTGTACCCCTACGGACTGAAGCTTTCTTT. Translating it yields CASSATVPLRTEAFF.

The chain uses TRBV6-6 and TRBJ2-3; the D is unclear. The CDR3 sequence is 9 residues long. In germline, CDR1 is MNHNY, CDR2 SVGAGI (reference sequence). V lost 11 bases and J lost 6, with 6 bases in between. The CDR3 loop is CAPGDTQYF. The DNA for the CDR3 is TGTGCCCCCGGGGATACGCAGTATTTT.

The rearrangement uses TRBV27 and TRBJ1-6; TRBD1 agrees at 7 bases. From germline, CDR1 is MNHEY and CDR2 SMNVEV (reference sequence). The trim removed 6 bases at V and 7 bases at J, leaving 6 bases unmatched. This CDR3 spans 14 amino acids. In nucleotides, the CDR3 is TGTGCCAGCAGAGCCGGGACAGCCAATTCACCCCTCCACTTT. This sequence encodes CASRAGTANSPLHF.

V is TRBV7-8 and J is TRBJ2-1, with 7 bases matching TRBD2. Trimming removed 6 bases from V and 4 bases from J; junction bases left unmatched: 3. The CDR3 extends over 13 amino acids. The germline CDR1 and CDR2 sequences are SGHVS and FQNEAQ. The CDR3 nucleotides are TGTGCCAGCAGGGCTAGCGGTTACAATGAGCAGTTCTTC. Its protein product is CASRASGYNEQFF.

V is TRBV6-4 and J is TRBJ2-1; 7 bases are a match to TRBD2. Germline lookup yields CDR1 MRHNA and CDR2 SNTAGT. V was clipped by 5 bases and J by 6 bases; unmatched bases: 10. There are 15 residues in the CDR3. The CDR3 reads CASSLGAGEGNEQFF. CDR3 bases: TGTGCCAGCAGTCTTGGGGCGGGAGAGGGCAATGAGCAGTTCTTC.

This chain joins TRBV15 and TRBJ2-7; a possible D gene is TRBD2 (5 bases). CDR1 is LNHNV and CDR2 is YYDKDF in the germline V gene (reference sequence). There are 14 residues in the CDR3. V lost 5 bases, J lost 7 bases, and 18 bases lay in between. Written as DNA, the CDR3 is TGTGCCACCAGCGCCCGATGGGCTGAGCGGGAGCAGTACTTC. Translation gives CATSARWAEREQYF. The full variable domain, its missing parts supplied by reference TRBV15 and TRBJ2-7, is DAMVIQNPRYQVTQFGKPVTLSCSQTLNHNVMYWYQQKSSQAPKLLFHYYDKDFNNEADTPDNFQSRRPNTSFCFLDIRSPGLGDTAMYLCATSARWAEREQYFGPGTRLTVT.

A few counts support this clone. The chain recombines TRBV5-1 with TRBJ2-4; tentatively, D is TRBD1 (5 bases). Trimming left V 0 bases short and J 9 bases short, with 13 bases between. CDR3 length: 14 amino acids. Germline CDR1 is SGHRS and CDR2 is YFSETQ. CDR3 DNA: TGCGCCAGCAGCTTGGGTGCTACTACAGGCATTCAGTACTTC. Protein product: CASSLGATTGIQYF.

Notes on this clone: The junction does not match germline at one end; this may be a read error. This chain links TRBV7-9 with TRBJ1-1; 9 nucleotides line up with TRBD1. This CDR3 has 16 amino acids. Germline loops: CDR1 SEHNR, CDR2 FQNEAQ (reference sequence). The CDR3 spells CSSSLPRDGTGPEAFF. In DNA form, the CDR3 reads TGTTCCAGCAGCCTGCCCCGGGACGGGACAGGGCCCGAAGCTTTCTTT.

This chain uses TRBV27 with TRBJ2-1; 9 nucleotides match TRBD1. Per germline, CDR1 MNHEY and CDR2 SMNVEV (reference sequence). V gave up 5 bases and J gave up 7 bases; unmatched junction bases: 9. CDR3 length equals 15 residues. The CDR3 here is CASSIGTGFWNEQFF. CDR3 nucleotide sequence: TGTGCCAGCAGTATCGGGACAGGGTTTTGGAATGAGCAGTTCTTC.

The chain recombines TRBV5-1 with TRBJ2-1; 8 bases agree with TRBD1. CDR1 and CDR2 from the germline V gene are SGHRS and YFSETQ. Losses at the gene ends were 4 bases for V and 3 bases for J; bases not matched to a gene: 3. The CDR3 runs to 14 residues. The CDR3 nucleotides read TGCGCCAGCAGCCCGGGACAGGACTACAATGAGCAGTTCTTC. Its translation is CASSPGQDYNEQFF.

The chain links TRBV20-1 to TRBJ1-3; D call uncertain. Trimming cost V 5 bases and J 8 bases, with 10 bases left between them. CDR3 length: 11 residues. Germline CDR1 reads DFQATT; CDR2 reads SNEGSKA (reference sequence). Here the CDR3 reads CSARRDHTIYF. The CDR3, as DNA: TGCAGTGCTCGGCGGGATCACACCATATATTTT.

The chain employs TRBV5-1 and TRBJ2-6, with a tentative D call TRBD1 (6 bases). V was trimmed by 4 bases and J by 0 bases, leaving 14 bases between them. This CDR3 contains 17 residues. Germline assignment: CDR1 SGHRS and CDR2 YFSETQ. CDR3 DNA sequence: TGCGCCAGCAGCATCGGGACACTTAGCTCTGGGGCCAACGTCCTGACTTTC. Translation: CASSIGTLSSGANVLTF.

Only a few counts were recorded for this clone. CDR3 region: CASSEGARAYEQYF. The CDR3 DNA reads TGTGCCAGCAGTGAAGGGGCTCGCGCCTACGAGCAGTACTTC. The chain uses TRBV6-1 and TRBJ2-7, with no clear D. Looked up from germline, CDR1 is MNHNS and CDR2 is SASEGT. This CDR3 contains 14 residues. V lost 1 base to trimming and J lost 2 bases, with 9 bases between them.

The gene calls are TRBV5-6 and TRBJ1-6; 8 bases agree with TRBD1. The CDR3 consists of 15 residues. Germline CDR1 and CDR2: SGHDT and YYEEEE. Trimming removed 4 bases from V and 6 bases from J; junction bases left unmatched: 6. In DNA form, the CDR3 reads TGTGCCAGCAGCCCCGGGACAGGAGCTAATTCACCCCTCCACTTT. It translates to CASSPGTGANSPLHF.

This clone was counted a few times. This sequence joins TRBV12-5 and TRBJ2-3; 8 bases are a match to TRBD2. Looked up from germline, CDR1 is LGHNT and CDR2 is FRNRAP. The CDR3 covers 14 residues. J gave up 6 bases and V 5 bases, and 7 bases lay outside the gene matches. CDR3 sequence (DNA): TGTGCTAGTGGTCCGTCGGGGGGGAAGGATACGCAGTATTTT. Translating it yields CASGPSGGKDTQYF.

The CDR3: CASSPAGLYEQYF. The CDR3 coding sequence is TGTGCCAGCTCACCTGCAGGTTTGTACGAGCAGTACTTC. The chain recombines TRBV18 with TRBJ2-7; D gene ambiguous. With 3 bases removed from V and 4 bases from J, the gap between germline ends came to 10 bases. The CDR3 has 13 amino acids. Germline-derived CDR1 and CDR2 are KGHSH and LQKENI.